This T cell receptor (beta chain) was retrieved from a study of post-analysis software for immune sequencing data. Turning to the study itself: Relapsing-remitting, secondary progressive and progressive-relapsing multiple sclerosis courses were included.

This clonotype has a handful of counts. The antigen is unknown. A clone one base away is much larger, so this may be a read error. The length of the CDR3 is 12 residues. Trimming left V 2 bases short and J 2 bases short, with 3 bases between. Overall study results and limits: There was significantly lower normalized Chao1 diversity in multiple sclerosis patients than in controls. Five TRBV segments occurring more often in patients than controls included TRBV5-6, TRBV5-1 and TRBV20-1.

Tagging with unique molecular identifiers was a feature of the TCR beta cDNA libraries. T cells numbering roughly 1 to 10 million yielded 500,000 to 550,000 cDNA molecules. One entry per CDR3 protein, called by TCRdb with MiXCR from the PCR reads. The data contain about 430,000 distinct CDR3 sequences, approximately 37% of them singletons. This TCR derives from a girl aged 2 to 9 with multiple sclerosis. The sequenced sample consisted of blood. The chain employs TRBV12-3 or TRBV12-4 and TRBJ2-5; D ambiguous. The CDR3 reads CASSLIQETQYF. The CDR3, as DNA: TGTGCCAGCAGTTTAATTCAAGAGACCCAGTACTTC.